Listed below are T cell receptor beta chains from one sample, sequenced in a study of OX40 agonist ivuxolimab in advanced cancers. TCRdb's copy holds only in-frame clones and misses some; the assay was immunoSEQ multiplex PCR. The data hold 75,000 to 90,000 clones, with 92% observed a single time. The sample in question was CD4+ or CD8+ T cells sorted from blood, obtained in a trial of the OX40 agonist ivuxolimab. The receptors shown here come from an adult with an advanced solid tumor such as melanoma, head and neck, liver or kidney cancer. The CDR3 runs from the conserved cysteine through the conserved F or W. A D gene is named only where the DNA matches it firmly.

V: TRBV29-1
J: TRBJ2-3
D: TRBD2
DNA: TGCAGCGTTGAGGCTAGCGGGAGGAGAGGAGCAGATACGCAGTATTTT
CDR3: CSVEASGRRGADTQYF

V: TRBV29-1
J: TRBJ2-7
D: .
DNA: TGCAGCGTGCGAGAGGCCGAGCAGTACTTC
CDR3: CSVREAEQYF

V: TRBV27
J: TRBJ2-7
D: .
DNA: TGTGCCAGCAGTTCAGGGTTTTGGGAGCAGTACTTC
CDR3: CASSSGFWEQYF

V: TRBV6-5
J: TRBJ2-7
D: .
DNA: TGTGCCAGCAGTTACTCGAAGGTAGAAACCTACGAGCAGTACTTC
CDR3: CASSYSKVETYEQYF

V: TRBV5-1
J: TRBJ2-5
D: .
DNA: TGCGCCAGCAGCTTCGGGACCGGGGGAGTGGAGACCCAGTACTTC
CDR3: CASSFGTGGVETQYF

V: TRBV30
J: TRBJ1-2
D: .
DNA: TGTGCCTGGAGTGTAACGTTAAACTATGGCTACACCTTC
CDR3: CAWSVTLNYGYTF

V: TRBV2
J: TRBJ2-1
D: .
DNA: TGTGCCAGCAGGATTCGAACCTACAATGAGCAGTTCTTC
CDR3: CASRIRTYNEQFF

V: TRBV5-8
J: TRBJ1-1
D: .
DNA: TGTGCCAGCAGCTTAGGACCCGGGAGGACTGAAGCTTTCTTT
CDR3: CASSLGPGRTEAFF

V: TRBV9
J: TRBJ2-3
D: .
DNA: TGTGCCAGCAGCACCAGACCCATGGAGTTGGATACGCAGTATTTT
CDR3: CASSTRPMELDTQYF

V: TRBV6-5
J: TRBJ2-1
D: .
DNA: TGTGCCAGCAGGAGAGACAGGTACTCCTACAATGAGCAGTTCTTC
CDR3: CASRRDRYSYNEQFF